The next 13 T cell receptor beta chains were all read from a single sample in a study of T cell repertoires in cytomegalovirus infection. One entry per CDR3 protein results from TCRdb running MiXCR on the reads. Here the sample spans about 100,000 distinct CDR3 sequences, 25% to 35% being singletons. Antigens for these TCRs are unknown. Sequences were derived from CD8+ T cells from cultured PBMCs, sampled from culture after CMV antigen stimulation. These receptors all stem from a human donor in good health (CMV status not recorded). Some clones in this sample may be carry-over from other donors' samples.

In its sample, this clonotype was seen a few times. The chain recombines TRBV7-2 with TRBJ1-2; 9 positions match TRBD1. V was pared by 6 bases and J by 2 bases, with 13 bases of the junction left unmatched. CDR3 length: 17 residues. In germline, CDR1 is SGHTA, CDR2 FQGNSA. Here the CDR3 reads CASSPAPGTGINYGYTF. CDR3 DNA: TGTGCCAGCAGTCCCGCCCCCGGGACAGGGATAAACTATGGCTACACCTTC.

The rearrangement uses TRBV12-5 and TRBJ2-7; D unresolved. The CDR3 runs to 15 residues. Germline CDR1 is LGHNT and CDR2 is FRNRAP. V lost 4 bases, J lost 6 bases, and 19 bases lay in between. For the CDR3, the DNA is TGTGCTAGTGGTTCCATGCCAGCCTCCCAGGCCGAGCAGTACTTC. Encoded protein: CASGSMPASQAEQYF.

This clonotype was counted many times. The V call is TRBV7-2, the J call TRBJ2-4; possibly TRBD1 for D (6 bases). The V gene's germline CDR1 is SGHTA and CDR2 FQGNSA. Deletions cut 5 bases from V and 3 bases from J, with 11 bases between. The CDR3 has 14 residues. The DNA for the CDR3 is TGTGCCAGCAGCGTGGACAGCGTCAAAAACATTCAGTACTTC. Translated, it gives CASSVDSVKNIQYF. Together with reference TRBV7-2 and TRBJ2-4, the CDR3 gives the full variable domain: GAGVSQSPSNKVTEKGKDVELRCDPISGHTALYWYRQSLGQGLEFLIYFQGNSAPDKSGLPSDRFSAERTGGSVSTLTIQRTQQEDSAVYLCASSVDSVKNIQYFGAGTRLSVL.

This clonotype has just a few counts. The V gene is TRBV19, the J gene TRBJ2-5; D remains unclear. Trimming pared 3 bases from V and 6 bases from J, leaving 20 bases between. Germline-derived CDR1 and CDR2 are LNHDA and SQIVND (reference sequence). The CDR3 spans 16 residues. CDR3 in amino acids: CASSIELGPNPKTQYF. DNA of the CDR3: TGTGCCAGTAGTATTGAACTCGGACCCAACCCCAAGACCCAGTACTTC.

Only a few counts were recorded for this clonotype. This chain links TRBV20-1 with TRBJ2-3, with D possibly being TRBD2 (5 bases). V gave up 7 bases and J gave up 4 bases, with 18 bases separating them. Germline assignment: CDR1 DFQATT and CDR2 SNEGSKA (reference sequence). The length of the CDR3 is 14 residues. DNA of the CDR3: TGCAGTGGGAAGGACTTTCAGATACCAGATACGCAGTATTTT. Translating gives CSGKDFQIPDTQYF.

The chain couples TRBV7-2 to TRBJ1-2; D possibly corresponds to TRBD1 (5 bases). The CDR3 length is 15 residues. The germline V and J ends were trimmed by 5 bases and 1 base, with 14 bases remaining between them. Germline-derived CDR1 and CDR2 are SGHTA and FQGNSA. CDR3 residues: CASSTPGRSNYGYTF. For the CDR3, the DNA is TGTGCCAGCAGCACTCCGGGACGGAGTAACTATGGCTACACCTTC.

This clonotype was observed a few times. The chain joins TRBV7-6 to TRBJ1-1, with D possibly matching TRBD1 (5 bases). The germline V and J ends were trimmed by 1 base and 1 base, with 10 bases remaining between them. This CDR3 is 15 amino acids long. Germline V gene data show CDR1 as SGHVS and CDR2 as FNYEAQ. As DNA, the CDR3 is TGTGCCAGCAGCTTAGATTTAGGGGCGAACACTGAAGCTTTCTTT. Encoded protein: CASSLDLGANTEAFF.

This clonotype occurred a few times. The chain is built from TRBV14 and TRBJ1-5; TRBD1 matches 10 bases. This CDR3 has 18 amino acids. The junction had 9 bases not matched to a gene; V was cut back by 4 bases and J by 0 bases. In germline, CDR1 is SGHDN, CDR2 FVKESK. This CDR3 reads CASSLRDRGSDSNQPQHF. The CDR3 DNA is TGTGCCAGCAGCCTAAGGGACAGGGGCTCAGATAGCAATCAGCCCCAGCATTTT.

The CDR3 is CASSLVSGGGINEQFF. CDR3 bases: TGTGCCAGCAGCTTAGTAAGCGGGGGGGGGATTAATGAGCAGTTCTTC. This rearrangement joins TRBV7-8 to TRBJ2-1, with TRBD2 matching 10 bases. Germline assignment: CDR1 SGHVS and CDR2 FQNEAQ. The J segment lost 7 bases and the V segment lost 1 base, leaving 7 bases of the junction unmatched. The CDR3 spans 16 residues. Complete variable domain (other parts from reference TRBV7-8 and TRBJ2-1): GAGVSQSPRYKVAKRGQDVALRCDPISGHVSLFWYQQALGQGPEFLTYFQNEAQLDKSGLPSDRFFAERPEGSVSTLKIQRTQQEDSAVYLCASSLVSGGGINEQFFGPGTRLTVL.

The CDR3 DNA follows: TGTGCCAGCAGTCTGTCTAGAACCGGAGTAAATGAGCAGTTCTTC. Amino acids: CASSLSRTGVNEQFF. The chain uses TRBV2 and TRBJ2-1; D is unresolved. Looked up from germline, CDR1 is SNHLY and CDR2 is FYNNEI. Deletions cut 5 bases from V and 7 bases from J, with 18 bases between. This CDR3 is 15 amino acids long.

There are a few counts of this clonotype. This chain links TRBV4-1 with TRBJ1-2; D is possibly TRBD1 (6 bases). Trimming shortened V by 4 bases and J by 0 bases, and 12 bases separated the two germline ends. The V gene's germline CDR1 is MGHRA and CDR2 YSYEKL. CDR3 length equals 15 residues. CDR3 residues: CASSPSGVANYGYTF. CDR3 DNA sequence: TGCGCCAGCAGCCCCTCAGGGGTTGCTAACTATGGCTACACCTTC.

This rearrangement joins TRBV9 to TRBJ2-3; D remains unclear. The length of the CDR3 is 13 residues. Germline V CDR1 and CDR2: SGDLS, YYNGEE. Trimming removed 3 bases at V and 2 bases at J, with 7 bases between. Written as DNA, the CDR3 is TGTGCCAGCAGCGCGAGTGTCACAGATACGCAGTATTTT. Translation gives CASSASVTDTQYF.

This clonotype has just a few counts. This chain joins TRBV27 and TRBJ1-4; perhaps TRBD1 as D (6 bases). The V gene lost 8 bases and the J gene lost 5 bases, with 15 bases spanning the gap. The CDR3 length is 14 residues. From germline, CDR1 is MNHEY and CDR2 SMNVEV (reference sequence). The CDR3 loop reads CASGRGSGNEKLFF. CDR3 bases: TGTGCCAGCGGAAGGGGGTCAGGGAATGAAAAACTGTTTTTT.